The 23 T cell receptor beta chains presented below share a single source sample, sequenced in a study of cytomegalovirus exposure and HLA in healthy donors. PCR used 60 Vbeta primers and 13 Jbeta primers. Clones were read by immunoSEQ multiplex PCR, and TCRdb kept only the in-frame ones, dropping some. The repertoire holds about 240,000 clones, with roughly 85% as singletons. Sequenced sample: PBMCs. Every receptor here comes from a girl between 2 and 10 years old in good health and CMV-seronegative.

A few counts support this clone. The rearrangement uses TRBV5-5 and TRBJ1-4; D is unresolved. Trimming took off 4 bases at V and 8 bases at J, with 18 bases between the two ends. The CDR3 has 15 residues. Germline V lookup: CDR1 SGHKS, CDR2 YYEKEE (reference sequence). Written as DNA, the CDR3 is TGTGCCAGCAGCCCCCCAGATGGGCAGATAGAAAAACTGTTTTTT. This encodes CASSPPDGQIEKLFF.

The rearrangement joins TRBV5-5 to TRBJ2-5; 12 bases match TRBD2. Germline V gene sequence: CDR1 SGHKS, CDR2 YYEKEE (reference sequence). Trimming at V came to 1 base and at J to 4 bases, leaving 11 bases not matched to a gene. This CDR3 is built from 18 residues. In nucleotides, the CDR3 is TGTGCCAGCAGCTTGTCGGGGCTAGCGGGGGGGCCGGGAGAGACCCAGTACTTC. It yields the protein CASSLSGLAGGPGETQYF.

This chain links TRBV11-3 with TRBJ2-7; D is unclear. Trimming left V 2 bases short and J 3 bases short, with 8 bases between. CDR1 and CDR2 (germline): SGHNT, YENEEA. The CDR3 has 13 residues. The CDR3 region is CASSLSRSYEQYF. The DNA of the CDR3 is TGTGCCAGCAGCTTATCCCGGAGCTACGAGCAGTACTTC. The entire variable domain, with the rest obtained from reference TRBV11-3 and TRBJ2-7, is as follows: EAGVVQSPRYKIIEKKQPVAFWCNPISGHNTLYWYLQNLGQGPELLIRYENEEAVDDSQLPKDRFSAERLKGVDSTLKIQPAELGDSAVYLCASSLSRSYEQYFGPGTRLTVT.

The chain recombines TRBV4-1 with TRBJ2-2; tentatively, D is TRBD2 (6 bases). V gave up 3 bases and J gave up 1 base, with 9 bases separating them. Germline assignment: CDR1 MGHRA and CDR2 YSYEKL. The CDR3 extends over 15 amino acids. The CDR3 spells CASSQGGLNTGELFF. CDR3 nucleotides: TGCGCCAGCAGCCAGGGGGGTCTGAACACCGGGGAGCTGTTTTTT.

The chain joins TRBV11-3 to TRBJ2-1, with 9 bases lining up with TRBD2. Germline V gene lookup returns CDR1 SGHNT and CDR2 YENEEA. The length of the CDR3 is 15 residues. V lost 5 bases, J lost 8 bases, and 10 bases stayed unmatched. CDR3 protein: CASSQGGGGKDEQFF. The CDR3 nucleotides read TGTGCCAGCAGCCAAGGCGGGGGGGGTAAGGATGAGCAGTTCTTC.

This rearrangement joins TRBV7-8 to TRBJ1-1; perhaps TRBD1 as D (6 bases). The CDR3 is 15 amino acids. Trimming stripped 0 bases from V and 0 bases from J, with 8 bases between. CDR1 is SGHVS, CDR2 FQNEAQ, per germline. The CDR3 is CASSLAGTMNTEAFF. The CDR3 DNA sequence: TGTGCCAGCAGCTTAGCCGGGACAATGAACACTGAAGCTTTCTTT.

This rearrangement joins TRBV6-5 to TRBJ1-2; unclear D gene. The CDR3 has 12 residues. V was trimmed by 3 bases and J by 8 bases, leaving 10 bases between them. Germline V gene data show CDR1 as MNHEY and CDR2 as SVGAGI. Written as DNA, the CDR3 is TGTGCCAGCAGTTATGCGGGGTCCGGCTACACCTTC. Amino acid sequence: CASSYAGSGYTF.

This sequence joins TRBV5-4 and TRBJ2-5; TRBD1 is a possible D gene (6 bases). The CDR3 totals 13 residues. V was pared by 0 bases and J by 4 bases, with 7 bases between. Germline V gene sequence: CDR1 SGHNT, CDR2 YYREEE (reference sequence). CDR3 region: CASSLDRAETQYF. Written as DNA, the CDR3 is TGTGCCAGCAGCTTGGACAGGGCAGAGACCCAGTACTTC.

The CDR3 reads CASSLTGSYEQYF. In DNA form, the CDR3 reads TGTGCCAGCAGCTTGACAGGGTCGTACGAGCAGTACTTC. The genes are TRBV5-6 and TRBJ2-5; TRBD1 might be the D (6 bases). The end of the DNA fits TRBJ2-7 better, so the J call may be wrong. In germline, CDR1 is SGHDT, CDR2 YYEEEE. The CDR3 sequence is 13 residues long.

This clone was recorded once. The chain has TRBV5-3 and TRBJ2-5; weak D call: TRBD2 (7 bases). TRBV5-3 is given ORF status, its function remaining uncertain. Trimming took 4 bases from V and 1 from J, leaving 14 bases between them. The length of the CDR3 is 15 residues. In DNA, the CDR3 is TGTGCCAGAAGCCCTCTTGGGGGGGCCCAAGAGACCCAGTACTTC. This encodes CARSPLGGAQETQYF.

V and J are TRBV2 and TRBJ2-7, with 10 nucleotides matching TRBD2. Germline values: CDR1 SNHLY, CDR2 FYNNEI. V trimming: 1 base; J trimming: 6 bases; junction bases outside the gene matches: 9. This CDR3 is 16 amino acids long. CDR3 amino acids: CASSEEGVLAGVEQYF. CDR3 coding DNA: TGTGCCAGCAGTGAAGAGGGTGTGCTAGCGGGAGTCGAGCAGTACTTC.

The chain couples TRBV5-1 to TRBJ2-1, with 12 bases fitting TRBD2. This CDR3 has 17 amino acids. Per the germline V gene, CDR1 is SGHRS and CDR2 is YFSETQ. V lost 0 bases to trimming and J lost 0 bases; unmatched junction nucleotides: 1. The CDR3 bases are TGCGCCAGCAGCTTGGGACTAGCGGGGGTCTCCTACAATGAGCAGTTCTTC. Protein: CASSLGLAGVSYNEQFF.

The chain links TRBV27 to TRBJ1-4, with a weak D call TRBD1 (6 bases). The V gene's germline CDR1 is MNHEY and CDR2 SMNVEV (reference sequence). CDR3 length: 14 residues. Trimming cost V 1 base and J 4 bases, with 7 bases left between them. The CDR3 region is CASSLWDNNEKLFF. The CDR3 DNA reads TGTGCCAGCAGTTTATGGGACAATAATGAAAAACTGTTTTTT.

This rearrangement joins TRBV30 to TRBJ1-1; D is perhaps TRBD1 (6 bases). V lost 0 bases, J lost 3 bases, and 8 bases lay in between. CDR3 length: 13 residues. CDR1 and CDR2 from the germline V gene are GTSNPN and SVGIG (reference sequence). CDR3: CAWSVDRHTEAFF. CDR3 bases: TGTGCCTGGAGTGTTGACAGGCACACTGAAGCTTTCTTT.

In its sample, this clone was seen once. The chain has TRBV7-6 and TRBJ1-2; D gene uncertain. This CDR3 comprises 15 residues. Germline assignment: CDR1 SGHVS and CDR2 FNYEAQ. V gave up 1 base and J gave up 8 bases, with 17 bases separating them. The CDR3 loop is CASSLGSGGQTGYTF. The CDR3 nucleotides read TGTGCCAGCAGCTTAGGTTCGGGAGGTCAAACCGGCTACACCTTC. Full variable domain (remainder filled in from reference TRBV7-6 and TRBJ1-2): GAGVSQSPRYKVTKRGQDVALRCDPISGHVSLYWYRQALGQGPEFLTYFNYEAQQDKSGLPNDRFSAERPEGSISTLTIQRTEQRDSAMYRCASSLGSGGQTGYTFGSGTRLTVV.

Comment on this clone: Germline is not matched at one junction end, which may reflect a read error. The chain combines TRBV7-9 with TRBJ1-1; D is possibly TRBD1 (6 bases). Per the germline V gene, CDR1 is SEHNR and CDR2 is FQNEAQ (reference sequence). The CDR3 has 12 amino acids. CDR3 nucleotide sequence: TGTTCCAGCAGCCCAGGACAGTTTGAAGCTTTCTTT. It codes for CSSSPGQFEAFF.

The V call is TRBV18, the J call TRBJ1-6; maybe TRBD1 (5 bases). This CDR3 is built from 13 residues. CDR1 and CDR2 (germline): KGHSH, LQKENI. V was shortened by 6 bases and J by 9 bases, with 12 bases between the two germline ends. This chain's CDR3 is CASSGRGRSPLHF. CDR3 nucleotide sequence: TGTGCCAGCTCTGGAAGGGGCCGTTCACCCCTCCACTTT.

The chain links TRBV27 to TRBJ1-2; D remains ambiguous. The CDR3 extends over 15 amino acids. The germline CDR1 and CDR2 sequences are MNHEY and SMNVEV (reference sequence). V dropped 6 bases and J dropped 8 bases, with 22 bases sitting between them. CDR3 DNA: TGTGCCAGCAGACCCATCCCCCGGCGAGGAGGCGGCTACACCTTC. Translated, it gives CASRPIPRRGGGYTF.

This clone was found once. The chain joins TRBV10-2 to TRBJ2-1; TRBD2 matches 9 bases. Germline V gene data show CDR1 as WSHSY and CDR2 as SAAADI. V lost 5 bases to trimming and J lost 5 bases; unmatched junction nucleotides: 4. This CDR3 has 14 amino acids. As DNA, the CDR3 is TGCGCCAGCAGTAGGGTAGCGGGAGACAATGAGCAGTTCTTC. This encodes CASSRVAGDNEQFF.

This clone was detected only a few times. The CDR3 coding sequence is TGCGCCAGCAAGGAGGCGGCTAATTCACCCCTCCACTTT. Residues: CASKEAANSPLHF. The V gene is TRBV10-2, the J gene TRBJ1-6; D remains unclear. V lost 7 bases and J 6 bases, leaving 10 bases between the germline ends. The germline V gene has CDR1 WSHSY and CDR2 SAAADI. This CDR3 region has 13 residues.

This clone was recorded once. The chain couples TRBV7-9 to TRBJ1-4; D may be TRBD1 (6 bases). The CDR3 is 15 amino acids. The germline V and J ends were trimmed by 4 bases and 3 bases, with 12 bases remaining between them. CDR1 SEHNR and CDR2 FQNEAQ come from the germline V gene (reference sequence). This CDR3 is CASSYQGSANEKLFF. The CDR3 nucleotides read TGTGCCAGCAGCTATCAGGGGTCAGCTAATGAAAAACTGTTTTTT.

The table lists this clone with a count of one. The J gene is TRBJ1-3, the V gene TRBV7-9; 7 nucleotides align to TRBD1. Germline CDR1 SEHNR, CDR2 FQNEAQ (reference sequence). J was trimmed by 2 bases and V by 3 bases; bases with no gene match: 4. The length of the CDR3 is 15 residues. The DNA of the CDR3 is TGTGCCAGCAGCTTTACAGGGGAAACTGGAAACACCATATATTTT. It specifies CASSFTGETGNTIYF. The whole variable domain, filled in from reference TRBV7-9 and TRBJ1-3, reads DTGVSQNPRHKITKRGQNVTFRCDPISEHNRLYWYRQTLGQGPEFLTYFQNEAQLEKSRLLSDRFSAERPKGSFSTLEIQRTEQGDSAMYLCASSFTGETGNTIYFGEGSWLTVV.

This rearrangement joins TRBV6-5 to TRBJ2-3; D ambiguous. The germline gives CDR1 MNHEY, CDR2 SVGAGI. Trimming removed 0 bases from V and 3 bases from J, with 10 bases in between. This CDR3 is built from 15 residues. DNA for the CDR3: TGTGCCAGCAGTTACTCCTTGGCGGTAACAGATACGCAGTATTTT. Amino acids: CASSYSLAVTDTQYF.